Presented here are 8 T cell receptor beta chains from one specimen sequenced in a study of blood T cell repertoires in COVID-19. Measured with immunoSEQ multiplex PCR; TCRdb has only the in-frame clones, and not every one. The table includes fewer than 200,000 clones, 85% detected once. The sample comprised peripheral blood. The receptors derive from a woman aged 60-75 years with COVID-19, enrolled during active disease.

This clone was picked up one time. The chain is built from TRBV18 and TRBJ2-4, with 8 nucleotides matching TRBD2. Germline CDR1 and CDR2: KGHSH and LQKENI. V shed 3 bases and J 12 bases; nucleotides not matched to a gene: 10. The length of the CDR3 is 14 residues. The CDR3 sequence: CASSPQVREEAQYF. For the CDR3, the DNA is TGTGCCAGCTCACCCCAGGTGCGGGAGGAGGCTCAGTACTTC.

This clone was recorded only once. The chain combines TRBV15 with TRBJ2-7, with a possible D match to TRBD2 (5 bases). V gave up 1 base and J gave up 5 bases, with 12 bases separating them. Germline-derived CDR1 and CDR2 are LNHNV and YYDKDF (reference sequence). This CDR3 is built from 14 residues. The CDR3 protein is CATSRAGGWDEQYV. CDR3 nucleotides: TGTGCCACCAGCAGAGCCGGAGGCTGGGACGAGCAGTACGTC.

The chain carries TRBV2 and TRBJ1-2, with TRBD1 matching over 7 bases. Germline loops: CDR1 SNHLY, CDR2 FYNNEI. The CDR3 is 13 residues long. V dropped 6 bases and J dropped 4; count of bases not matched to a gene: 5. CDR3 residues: CASRLQGTYGYTF. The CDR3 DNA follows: TGTGCCAGCAGGCTACAGGGGACCTATGGCTACACCTTC.

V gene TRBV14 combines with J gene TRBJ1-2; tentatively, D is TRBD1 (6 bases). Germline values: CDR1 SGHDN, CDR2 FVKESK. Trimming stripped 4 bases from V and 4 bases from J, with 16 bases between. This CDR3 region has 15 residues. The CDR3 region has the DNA TGTGCCAGCAGCCCTAATTTACGAGGGGGCTATGGCTACACCTTC. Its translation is CASSPNLRGGYGYTF.

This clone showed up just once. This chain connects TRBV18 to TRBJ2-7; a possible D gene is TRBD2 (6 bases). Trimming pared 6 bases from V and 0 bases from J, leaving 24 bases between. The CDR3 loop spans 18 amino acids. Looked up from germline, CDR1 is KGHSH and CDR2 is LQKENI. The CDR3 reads CASSLGQGRGGHSYEQYF. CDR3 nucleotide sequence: TGTGCCAGCTCCCTGGGTCAGGGTAGGGGAGGACACTCCTACGAGCAGTACTTC. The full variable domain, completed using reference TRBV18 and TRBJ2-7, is NAGVMQNPRHLVRRRGQEARLRCSPMKGHSHVYWYRQLPEEGLKFMVYLQKENIIDESGMPKERFSAEFPKEGPSILRIQQVVRGDSAAYFCASSLGQGRGGHSYEQYFGPGTRLTVT.

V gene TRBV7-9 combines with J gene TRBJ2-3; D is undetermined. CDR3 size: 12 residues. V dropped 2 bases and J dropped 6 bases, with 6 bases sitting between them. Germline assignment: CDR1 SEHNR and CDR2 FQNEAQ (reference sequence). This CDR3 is CASSLSADTQYF. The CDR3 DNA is TGTGCCAGCAGCTTAAGTGCGGATACGCAGTATTTT.

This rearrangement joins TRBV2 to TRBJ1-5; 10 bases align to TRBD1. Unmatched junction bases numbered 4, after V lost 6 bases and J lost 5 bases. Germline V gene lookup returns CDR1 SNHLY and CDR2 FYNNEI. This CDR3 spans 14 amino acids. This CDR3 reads CASSGTGVDQPQHF. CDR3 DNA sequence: TGTGCCAGCAGCGGGACAGGGGTTGATCAGCCCCAGCATTTT.

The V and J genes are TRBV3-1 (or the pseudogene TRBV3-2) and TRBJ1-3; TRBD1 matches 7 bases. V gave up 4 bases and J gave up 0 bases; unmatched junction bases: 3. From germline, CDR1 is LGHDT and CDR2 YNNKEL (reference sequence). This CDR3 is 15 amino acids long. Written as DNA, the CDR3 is TGTGCCAGCAGCCGCAACAGGGGCTCTGGAAACACCATATATTTT. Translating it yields CASSRNRGSGNTIYF.